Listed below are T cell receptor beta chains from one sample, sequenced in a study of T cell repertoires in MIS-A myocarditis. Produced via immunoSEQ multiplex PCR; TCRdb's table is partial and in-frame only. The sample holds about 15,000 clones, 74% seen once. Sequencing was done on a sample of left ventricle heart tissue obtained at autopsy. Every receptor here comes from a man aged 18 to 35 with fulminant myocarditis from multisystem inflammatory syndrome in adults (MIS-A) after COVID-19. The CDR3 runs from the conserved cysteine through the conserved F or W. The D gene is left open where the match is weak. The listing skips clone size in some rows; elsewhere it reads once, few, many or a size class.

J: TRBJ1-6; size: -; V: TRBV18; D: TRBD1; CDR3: CASSPEQGRYNSPLHF; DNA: TGTGCCAGCTCACCTGAACAGGGGAGATATAATTCACCCCTCCACTTT
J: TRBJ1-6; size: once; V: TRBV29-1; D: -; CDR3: CSVAQEINSPLHF; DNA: TGCAGCGTTGCCCAGGAGATAAATTCACCCCTCCACTTT
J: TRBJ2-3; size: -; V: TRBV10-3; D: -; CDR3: CAISGDADTQYF; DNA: TGTGCCATCAGTGGGGACGCGGATACGCAGTATTTT
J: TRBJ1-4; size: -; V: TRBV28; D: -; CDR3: CASRDSEKLFF; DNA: TGTGCCAGCAGGGACAGTGAAAAACTGTTTTTT
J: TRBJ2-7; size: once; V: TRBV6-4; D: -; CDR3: CASSPGPSSYEQYF; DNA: TGTGCCAGCAGTCCGGGACCCAGCTCCTACGAGCAGTACTTC
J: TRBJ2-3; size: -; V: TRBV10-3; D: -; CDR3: CAISEPSRTLGDTQYF; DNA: TGTGCCATCAGTGAGCCGAGCCGGACCCTTGGGGATACGCAGTATTTT
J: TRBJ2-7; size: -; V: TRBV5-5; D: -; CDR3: CASSLRRVAYEQYF; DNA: TGTGCCAGCAGCTTGAGGCGGGTTGCCTACGAGCAGTACTTC
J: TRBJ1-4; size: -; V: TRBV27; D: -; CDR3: CASSQGEKLFF; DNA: TGTGCCAGCAGCCAAGGGGAAAAACTGTTTTTT
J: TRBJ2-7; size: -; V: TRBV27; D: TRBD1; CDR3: CASSGQESSYEQYF; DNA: TGTGCCAGCTCCGGACAGGAGAGCTCCTACGAGCAGTACTTC
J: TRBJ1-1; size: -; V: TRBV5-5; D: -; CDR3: CASSFGQINTEAFF; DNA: TGTGCCAGCAGCTTCGGACAAATTAACACTGAAGCTTTCTTT
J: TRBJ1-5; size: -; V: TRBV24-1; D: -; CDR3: CATSDRTRHQPQHF; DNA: TGTGCCACCAGTGATAGAACTAGACATCAGCCCCAGCATTTT
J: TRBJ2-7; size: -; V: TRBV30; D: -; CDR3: CAGSGALAYEQYF; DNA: TGTGCCGGATCGGGGGCACTCGCCTACGAGCAGTACTTC
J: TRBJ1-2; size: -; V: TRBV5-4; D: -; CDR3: CASSPARGDTNYGYTF; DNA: TGTGCCAGCAGCCCTGCACGAGGGGATACTAACTATGGCTACACCTTC
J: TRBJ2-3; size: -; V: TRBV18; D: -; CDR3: CASSPRGGGDGTQYF; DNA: TGTGCCAGCTCACCACGAGGTGGGGGCGATGGTACGCAGTATTTT
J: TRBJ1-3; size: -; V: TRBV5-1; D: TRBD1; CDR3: CASSSTTGDSGNTIYF; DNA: TGCGCCAGCAGCTCAACTACAGGGGACTCTGGAAACACCATATATTTT
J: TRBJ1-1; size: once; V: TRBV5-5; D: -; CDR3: CASRAEFRDTEAFF; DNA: TGTGCCAGCCGCGCCGAGTTTCGGGACACTGAAGCTTTCTTT
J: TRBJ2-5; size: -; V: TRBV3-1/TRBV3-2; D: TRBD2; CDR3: CASSQTSGGKSVYF; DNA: TGTGCCAGCAGCCAGACTAGCGGGGGCAAATCAGTATACTTC
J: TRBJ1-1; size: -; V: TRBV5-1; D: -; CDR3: CASSIGVGSMNTEAFF; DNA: TGCGCCAGCAGCATAGGGGTGGGCAGCATGAACACTGAAGCTTTCTTT
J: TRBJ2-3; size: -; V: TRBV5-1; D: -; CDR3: CASSLEGGATDTQYF; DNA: TGCGCCAGCAGCTTGGAGGGGGGGGCCACAGATACGCAGTATTTT
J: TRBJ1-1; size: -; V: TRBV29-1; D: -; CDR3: CSVSTLWGTEAFF; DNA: TGCAGCGTTTCGACATTATGGGGGACTGAAGCTTTCTTT
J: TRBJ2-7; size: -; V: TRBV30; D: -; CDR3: CAWSYGNEQYF; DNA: TGTGCCTGGAGTTATGGGAACGAGCAGTACTTC
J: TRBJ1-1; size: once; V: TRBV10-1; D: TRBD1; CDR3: CASRQQGAPYGAEAFF; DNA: TGCGCCAGCAGACAACAGGGGGCCCCATATGGGGCTGAAGCTTTCTTT
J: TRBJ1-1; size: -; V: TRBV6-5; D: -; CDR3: CASSYTGIEAFF; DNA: TGTGCCAGCAGTTATACAGGGATTGAAGCTTTCTTT
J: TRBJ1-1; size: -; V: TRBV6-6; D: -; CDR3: CASSSLEDRYDSGAFF; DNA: TGTGCCAGCAGTTCCCTTGAAGACAGATACGATTCGGGAGCTTTCTTT
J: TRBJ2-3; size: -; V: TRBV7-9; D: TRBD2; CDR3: CASSPDFSGAYTDTQYF; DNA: TGTGCCAGCAGCCCTGACTTTAGCGGGGCCTACACAGATACGCAGTATTTT
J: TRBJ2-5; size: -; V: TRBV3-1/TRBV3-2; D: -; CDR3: CASTWALQETQYF; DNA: TGTGCCAGCACCTGGGCCCTCCAAGAGACCCAGTACTTC
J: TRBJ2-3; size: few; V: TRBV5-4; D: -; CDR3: CASSLSPSEGDTQYF; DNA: TGTGCCAGCAGCTTATCCCCTAGCGAGGGAGATACGCAGTATTTT
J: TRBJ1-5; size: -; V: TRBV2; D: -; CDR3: CASHRDSNQPQHF; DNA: TGTGCCAGCCACAGGGATAGCAATCAGCCCCAGCATTTT
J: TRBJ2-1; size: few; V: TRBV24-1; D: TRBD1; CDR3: CATSDFAGGNEQFF; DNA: TGTGCCACCAGTGATTTTGCAGGGGGCAATGAGCAGTTCTTC
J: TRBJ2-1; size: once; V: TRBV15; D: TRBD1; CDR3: CATSRGDSRFNEQFF; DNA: TGTGCCACCAGCAGAGGGGACAGCCGATTCAATGAGCAGTTCTTC
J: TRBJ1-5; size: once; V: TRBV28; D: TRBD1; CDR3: CASSSQSGGQPQHF; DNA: TGTGCCAGCAGTTCCCAATCAGGGGGGCAGCCCCAGCATTTT
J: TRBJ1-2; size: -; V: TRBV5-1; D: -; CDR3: CASSLDDASNYGYTF; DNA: TGCGCCAGCAGCTTGGACGACGCCTCTAACTATGGCTACACCTTC
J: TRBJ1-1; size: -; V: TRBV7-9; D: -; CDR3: CASSLGSRTEAFF; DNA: TGTGCCAGCAGCCTTGGCAGCCGCACTGAAGCTTTCTTT
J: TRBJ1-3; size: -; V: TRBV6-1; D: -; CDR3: CASSDLTGRGINTIYF; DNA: TGTGCCAGCAGTGATCTAACGGGACGGGGGATAAACACCATATATTTT
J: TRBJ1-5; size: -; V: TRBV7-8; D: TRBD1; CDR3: CASSLVWQGGNQPQHF; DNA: TGTGCCAGCAGCTTAGTGTGGCAGGGGGGCAATCAGCCCCAGCATTTT
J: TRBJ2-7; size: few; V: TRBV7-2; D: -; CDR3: CASSPFVGRSFYEQYF; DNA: TGTGCCAGCAGCCCCTTCGTGGGGCGGTCTTTCTACGAGCAGTACTTC
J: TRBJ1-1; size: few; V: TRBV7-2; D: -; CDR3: CASSAGHNTEAFF; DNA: TGTGCCAGCAGCGCGGGACACAACACTGAAGCTTTCTTT
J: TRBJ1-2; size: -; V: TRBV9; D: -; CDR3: CASSVGNRITTDYGYTF; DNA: TGTGCCAGCAGCGTAGGAAACAGGATCACGACGGACTATGGCTACACCTTC
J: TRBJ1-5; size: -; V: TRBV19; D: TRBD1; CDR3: CASTRTGRDHQPQHF; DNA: TGTGCCAGTACCAGGACAGGGCGAGATCACCAGCCCCAGCATTTT
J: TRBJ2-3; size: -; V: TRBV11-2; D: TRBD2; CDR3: CASSKGLAEPDTQYF; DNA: TGTGCCAGCAGCAAAGGACTAGCCGAGCCAGATACGCAGTATTTT
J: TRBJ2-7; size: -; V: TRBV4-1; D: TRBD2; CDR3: CASSRGTSGSYEQYF; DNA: TGCGCCAGCAGCCGCGGGACTAGCGGGAGCTACGAGCAGTACTTC
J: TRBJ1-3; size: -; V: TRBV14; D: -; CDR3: CASSQDRGASGNTIYF; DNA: TGTGCCAGCAGCCAAGATCGGGGGGCTAGTGGAAACACCATATATTTT
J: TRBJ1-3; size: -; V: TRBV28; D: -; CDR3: CASIMGRGNTIYF; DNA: TGTGCCAGCATCATGGGGAGGGGAAACACCATATATTTT
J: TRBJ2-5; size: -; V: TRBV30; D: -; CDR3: CAWNPGTRTQYF; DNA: TGTGCCTGGAACCCCGGAACCAGGACCCAGTACTTC
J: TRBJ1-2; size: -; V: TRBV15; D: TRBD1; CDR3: CATSRVGTGTFYGYTF; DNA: TGTGCCACCAGCAGAGTCGGGACAGGAACTTTCTACGGCTACACCTTC
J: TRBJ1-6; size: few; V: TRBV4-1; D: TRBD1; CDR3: CASSQVSGQGYSPLHF; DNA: TGCGCCAGCAGCCAAGTCTCCGGACAGGGATATTCACCCCTCCACTTT
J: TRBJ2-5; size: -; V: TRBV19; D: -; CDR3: CASSIGWGGQYEETQYF; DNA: TGTGCCAGTAGTATAGGTTGGGGGGGCCAATACGAAGAGACCCAGTACTTC
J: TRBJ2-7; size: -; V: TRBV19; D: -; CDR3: CASSQGRGYEQYF; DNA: TGTGCCAGTAGCCAGGGACGCGGCTACGAGCAGTACTTC
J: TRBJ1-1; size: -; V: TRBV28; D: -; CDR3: CASQLNTEAFF; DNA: TGTGCCAGTCAGCTCAACACTGAAGCTTTCTTT
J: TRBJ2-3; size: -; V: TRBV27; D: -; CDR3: CASSPLRSSGTDTQYF; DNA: TGTGCCAGCAGTCCTCTGAGGTCTAGCGGCACAGATACGCAGTATTTT
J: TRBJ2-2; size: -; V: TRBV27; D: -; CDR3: CASSPWTSFSGELFF; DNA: TGTGCCAGCAGTCCCTGGACTTCCTTCAGCGGGGAGCTGTTTTTT
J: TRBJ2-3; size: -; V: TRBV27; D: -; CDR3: CASSSTSTDTQYF; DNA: TGTGCCAGCAGTTCAACGAGCACAGATACGCAGTATTTT
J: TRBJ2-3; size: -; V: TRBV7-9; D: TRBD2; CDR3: CASSFSGNTDTQYF; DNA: TGTGCCAGCAGCTTTAGCGGGAACACAGATACGCAGTATTTT
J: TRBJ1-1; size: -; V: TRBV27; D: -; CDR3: CASSFQGANEAFF; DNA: TGTGCCAGCAGTTTTCAAGGGGCGAATGAAGCTTTCTTT
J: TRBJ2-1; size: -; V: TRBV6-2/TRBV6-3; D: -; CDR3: CASSDPGRGSNEQFF; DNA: TGTGCCAGCAGTGACCCGGGCAGGGGCTCCAATGAGCAGTTCTTC